This section outlines one T cell receptor (beta chain) sequence together with its context. What it binds is not known. This entry belongs to a study of OX40 agonist ivuxolimab in advanced cancers. Study details: Having had anti-PD-1, anti-PD-L1 or anti-CTLA-4 therapy before was allowed, and roughly 38% had some.

General study points: The investigators did not determine what antigen specificity the expanded peripheral T cells had.

V lost 5 bases, J lost 6 bases, and 11 bases lay in between. The CDR3 loop spans 13 amino acids. The V gene's germline CDR1 is MNHEY and CDR2 SMNVEV (reference sequence). Data came from immunoSEQ multiplex PCR; TCRdb stores just in-frame clones and leaves some out. The table lists 30,000 or so clones, about 83% of them singletons. The receptor's source is an adult with an advanced solid tumor such as melanoma, head and neck, liver or kidney cancer. This material consisted of CD4+ or CD8+ T cells sorted from blood, taken in a trial of the OX40 agonist ivuxolimab. V usage is TRBV27 and J usage is TRBJ2-1; tentative D call: TRBD2 (5 bases). The CDR3 loop reads CASSLGLVNEQFF. The DNA for the CDR3 is TGTGCCAGCAGTCTCGGACTCGTCAATGAGCAGTTCTTC.